The rows below give T cell receptor beta chains drawn from one sample of a study of T cell responses to AZD1222 COVID-19 vaccine. The table came from immunoSEQ multiplex PCR; TCRdb's copy has only in-frame clones and leaves some out. Counted here are around 72,000 clones, roughly 84% occurring once; the ten biggest clones make up 24%. The material was peripheral blood, obtained on day 0 of AZD1222 vaccination. Source of these receptors: an adult in good health. Both conserved end residues are trimmed from each CDR3.

V gene,J gene,CDR3 protein
TRBV30,TRBJ1-3,AWSVERGNTIY
TRBV21-1,TRBJ1-2,ASSKGPYLRGFYGYT
TRBV5-8,TRBJ1-1,ASSPLLAFGTEAF
TRBV7-8,TRBJ1-5,ASSLAGGAGQPQH
TRBV18,TRBJ1-4,ASSPSRGANEKLF
TRBV3-1/TRBV3-2,TRBJ1-6,ASSQVGGSRSPLH
TRBV6-2/TRBV6-3,TRBJ1-4,ASSYLVGDRLF
TRBV28,TRBJ1-6,ASTVLRSPLH
TRBV5-1,TRBJ1-1,ASSPRTGMNTEAF
TRBV7-2,TRBJ1-2,ASSPGAGYT
TRBV24-1,TRBJ2-6,ATGKSGANVLT
TRBV19,TRBJ1-2,ASSLGASGYGYT
TRBV7-6,TRBJ1-1,ASTPPLNSEAF
TRBV5-1,TRBJ1-2,ASSFEQGNGYT
TRBV5-8,TRBJ2-1,ASSLGQGSYNEQF
TRBV7-9,TRBJ1-6,ASSLEGTPLH
TRBV7-2,TRBJ2-7,ASSLGGVRYEQY
TRBV5-5,TRBJ1-6,ASSRRDREAGSYNSPLH
TRBV6-2/TRBV6-3,TRBJ2-4,ASSPTKRTGAGNIQY
TRBV6-2/TRBV6-3,TRBJ1-2,ASSFEPQGNYGYT
TRBV12-3/TRBV12-4,TRBJ1-4,ASSLRGNEKLF
TRBV19,TRBJ2-2,ASSISGNTGELF